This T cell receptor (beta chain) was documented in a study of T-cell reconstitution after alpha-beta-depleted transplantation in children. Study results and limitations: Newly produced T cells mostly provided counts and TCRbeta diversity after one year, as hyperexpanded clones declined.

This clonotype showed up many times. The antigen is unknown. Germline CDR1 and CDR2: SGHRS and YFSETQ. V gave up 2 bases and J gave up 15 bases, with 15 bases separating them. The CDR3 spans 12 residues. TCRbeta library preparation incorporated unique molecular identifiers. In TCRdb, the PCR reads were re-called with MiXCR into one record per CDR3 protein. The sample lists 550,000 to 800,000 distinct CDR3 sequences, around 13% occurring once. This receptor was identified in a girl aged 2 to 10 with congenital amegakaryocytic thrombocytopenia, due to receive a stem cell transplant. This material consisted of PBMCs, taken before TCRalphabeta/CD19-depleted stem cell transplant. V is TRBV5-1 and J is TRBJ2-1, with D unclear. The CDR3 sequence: CASSLDVTAPFF. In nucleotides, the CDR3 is TGCGCCAGCAGCTTAGACGTCACGGCCCCGTTCTTC.